A selection of T cell receptor beta chains follows, all from one sample in a study of T cell repertoires in cytomegalovirus infection. These receptors are not linked to any known antigen. Each CDR3 protein is one row after TCRdb ran MiXCR on the reads. The sample lists a few hundred thousand distinct CDR3 sequences, around two fifths occurring once. The input for sequencing was cultured PBMCs, taken from culture after CMV antigen stimulation. These receptor sequences come from a human donor in good health (CMV status not recorded). Some clones in this sample may be carry-over from other donors' samples. Each CDR3 is given with its conserved first and last residue. The D gene is left open where the match is weak. The size field is filled for only some rows; it gives once, few, many or a size class.

j_call v_call d_call clone_size cdr3_aa cdr3_nt
TRBJ2-1 TRBV10-3 . . CAISRRTPEGDEQFF TGTGCCATCTCTCGTCGGACCCCAGAAGGGGATGAGCAGTTCTTC
TRBJ2-1 TRBV7-2 TRBD1 few CASSSSGQGAQFF TGTGCCAGCAGCTCTTCTGGACAGGGCGCGCAGTTCTTC
TRBJ2-2 TRBV28 TRBD1 once CASRAGTGRAYGFRTGELFF TGTGCCAGCAGGGCCGGGACAGGGAGGGCTTACGGGTTTCGAACCGGGGAGCTGTTTTTT
TRBJ1-2 TRBV6-5 TRBD1 . CASSYRGQGAGYTF TGTGCCAGCAGTTACCGCGGACAGGGGGCTGGCTACACCTTC
TRBJ1-4 TRBV19 . . CASSIMADNEKLFF TGTGCCAGTAGTATAATGGCCGACAATGAAAAACTGTTTTTT
TRBJ1-3 TRBV7-6 . . CASSLARQSGNTIYF TGTGCCAGCAGCTTAGCGCGTCAATCTGGAAACACCATATATTTT
TRBJ2-1 TRBV27 TRBD1 few CASRTGYNEQFF TGTGCCAGCCGGACAGGGTACAATGAGCAGTTCTTC
TRBJ2-1 TRBV12-3/TRBV12-4 TRBD1 . CASSFRGPRGYNEQFF TGTGCCAGCAGTTTCAGGGGGCCGCGGGGCTACAATGAGCAGTTCTTC
TRBJ2-3 TRBV2 . . CASSEVATTDTQYF TGTGCCAGCAGTGAAGTCGCTACCACAGATACGCAGTATTTT
TRBJ2-3 TRBV7-2 . many CASSIGAADTQYF TGTGCCAGCAGCATCGGGGCGGCAGATACGCAGTATTTT
TRBJ2-7 TRBV7-6 . few CASSLAYGGEQYF TGTGCCAGCAGCTTAGCGTATGGGGGCGAGCAGTACTTC
TRBJ1-1 TRBV2 . . CASSGGSSEAFF TGTGCCAGCAGTGGGGGCTCGTCTGAAGCTTTCTTT
TRBJ1-3 TRBV7-2 . many CASSAYPGRYGNTIYF TGTGCCAGCAGCGCGTACCCGGGACGGTACGGAAACACCATATATTTT
TRBJ2-7 TRBV12-5 . once CASGLREGAGPRGPENYEQYF TGTGCTAGTGGTTTGAGGGAAGGGGCCGGCCCCCGAGGGCCAGAAAACTACGAGCAGTACTTC
TRBJ2-3 TRBV5-6 . few CASSLGGKGTDTQYF TGTGCCAGCAGCTTGGGGGGGAAGGGCACAGATACGCAGTATTTT
TRBJ2-7 TRBV20-1 . . CSARSGEQYF TGCAGTGCTAGGTCAGGGGAGCAGTACTTC
TRBJ1-1 TRBV27 . . CASRPSGGTEAFF TGTGCCAGCAGACCTTCGGGGGGAACTGAAGCTTTCTTT
TRBJ2-1 TRBV5-1 TRBD2 . CASSPVRGRGDEQFF TGCGCCAGCAGCCCCGTGCGGGGACGGGGGGATGAGCAGTTCTTC
TRBJ2-3 TRBV5-4 TRBD2 . CASSLHGGGDTQYF TGTGCCAGCAGCCTACACGGCGGGGGGGATACGCAGTATTTT
TRBJ2-3 TRBV6-1 TRBD1 . CASRLWTGGRDTQYF TGTGCCAGCAGACTATGGACAGGGGGCCGCGATACGCAGTATTTT
TRBJ2-2 TRBV6-5 . . CASSLKGRPNTGELFF TGTGCCAGCAGCCTCAAAGGACGCCCGAACACCGGGGAGCTGTTTTTT
TRBJ2-7 TRBV7-2 TRBD2 . CASSLLGRWYEQYF TGTGCCAGCAGCTTACTCGGGAGGTGGTACGAGCAGTACTTC
TRBJ2-2 TRBV27 . . CASFSTGELFF TGTGCCAGTTTTAGCACCGGGGAGCTGTTTTTT
TRBJ2-4 TRBV6-5 . once CASSHTQAKNIQYF TGTGCCAGCAGTCACACCCAAGCCAAAAACATTCAGTACTTC
TRBJ2-3 TRBV12-3/TRBV12-4 . . CASSFSRPDTQYF TGTGCCAGCAGTTTCTCTAGACCAGATACGCAGTATTTT
TRBJ2-5 TRBV29-1 TRBD2 . CSGLAGEETQYF TGCAGCGGTCTAGCGGGAGAAGAGACCCAGTACTTC
TRBJ2-2 TRBV7-6 . . CATGGTGELFF TGTGCCACTGGGGGCACCGGGGAGCTGTTTTTT
TRBJ2-5 TRBV6-5 TRBD1 . CASSYSVQGKSRETQYF TGTGCCAGCAGTTACTCTGTACAGGGGAAATCCAGAGAGACCCAGTACTTC
TRBJ2-2 TRBV7-9 TRBD2 . CASSFQLAGGRPGELFF TGTGCCAGCAGCTTCCAACTAGCGGGAGGTCGACCCGGGGAGCTGTTTTTT
TRBJ2-5 TRBV12-3/TRBV12-4 . . CATAVGGWKETQYF TGTGCCACCGCCGTGGGGGGTTGGAAAGAGACCCAGTACTTC
TRBJ2-1 TRBV28 TRBD2 few CASSSGSGGVSSYNEQFF TGTGCCAGCAGTTCCGGCAGCGGGGGGGTGAGCTCCTACAATGAGCAGTTCTTC
TRBJ1-4 TRBV25-1 TRBD1 . CASRDRDPTNEKLFF TGTGCCAGCCGGGACAGGGACCCTACTAATGAAAAACTGTTTTTT
TRBJ2-3 TRBV4-1 . few CASSQWGAGTDTQYF TGCGCCAGCAGCCAGTGGGGGGCCGGCACAGATACGCAGTATTTT
TRBJ1-4 TRBV20-1 . . CSAIPLDNEKLFF TGCAGTGCTATCCCCCTCGATAATGAAAAACTGTTTTTT
TRBJ2-7 TRBV14 . . CASSSPRGTASYEQYF TGTGCCAGCAGCTCACCCCGCGGGACAGCCTCCTACGAGCAGTACTTC
TRBJ1-6 TRBV5-4 . . CASSLGGRQNSPLHF TGTGCCAGCAGCTTGGGGGGTCGACAAAATTCACCCCTCCACTTT
TRBJ2-3 TRBV11-1 TRBD1 . CGSSPRDRATDTQYF TGTGGCAGCAGCCCCCGGGACAGGGCCACAGATACGCAGTATTTT
TRBJ2-3 TRBV2 TRBD1 . CASNRGDTQYF TGTGCCAGTAACAGGGGGGATACGCAGTATTTT
TRBJ1-1 TRBV6-1 TRBD1 few CASSEGQGGQSTEAFF TGTGCCAGCAGTGAGGGACAGGGCGGTCAGAGCACTGAAGCTTTCTTT
TRBJ2-4 TRBV19 TRBD2 . CASSRSGRAFQNIQYF TGTGCCAGTAGTCGTAGCGGGAGGGCCTTTCAAAACATTCAGTACTTC
TRBJ2-1 TRBV2 TRBD2 . CASSATAGATYYNEQFF TGTGCCAGCAGTGCTACAGCGGGGGCCACATACTACAATGAGCAGTTCTTC